The 8 T cell receptor beta chains below come from one sample, sequenced in a study of T-cell reconstitution after alpha-beta-depleted transplantation in children. Preparation of the TCRbeta library used unique molecular identifiers. TCRdb recomputed calls from the PCR reads with MiXCR, one row per CDR3 protein. The profile shows 600,000 or so distinct CDR3 sequences, 23% of them singletons. The sample was PBMCs, mostly from graft donor cells, taken 360 days after TCRalphabeta/CD19-depleted stem cell transplant. The origin of the receptors is a boy in the first two years of life who had a stem cell transplant for acute myeloid leukemia, so the T cells may come from the graft donor.

This chain connects TRBV5-1 to TRBJ2-1; 10 bases fit TRBD1. V shed 3 bases and J 3 bases; nucleotides not matched to a gene: 3. CDR3 length: 15 residues. Per the germline V gene, CDR1 is SGHRS and CDR2 is YFSETQ. CDR3 region: CASSSGQGLYNEQFF. The CDR3 nucleotides are TGCGCCAGCAGCTCGGGACAGGGGCTCTACAATGAGCAGTTCTTC.

The chain couples TRBV7-9 to TRBJ2-7; 9 nucleotides line up with TRBD1. Germline CDR1 reads SEHNR; CDR2 reads FQNEAQ (reference sequence). The CDR3 has 16 amino acids. V shed 1 base and J 3 bases; nucleotides not matched to a gene: 7. The CDR3 protein is CASSLGGWDRVYEQYV. The CDR3 bases are TGTGCCAGCAGCTTAGGAGGCTGGGACAGGGTCTACGAGCAGTACGTC.

Ten or more counts support this clonotype. The gene calls are TRBV11-2 and TRBJ2-7, with D perhaps TRBD1 (6 bases). Per germline, CDR1 SGHAT and CDR2 FQNNGV. Trimming took off 5 bases at V and 7 bases at J, with 21 bases between the two ends. The CDR3 has 15 amino acids. The CDR3 is CASSKAGRGQEEQYF. DNA for the CDR3: TGTGCCAGCAGCAAGGCCGGCAGGGGCCAAGAAGAGCAGTACTTC.

The rearrangement links TRBV5-1 to TRBJ1-1; tentatively, D is TRBD1 (5 bases). This CDR3 is built from 14 residues. The germline CDR1 and CDR2 sequences are SGHRS and YFSETQ. V was pared by 1 base and J by 3 bases, with 10 bases between. CDR3 nucleotide sequence: TGCGCCAGCAGCTTGAGTGGGGGGGACACTGAAGCTTTCTTT. Encoded protein: CASSLSGGDTEAFF.

This clonotype came up a few times. The rearrangement uses TRBV12-3 or TRBV12-4 and TRBJ2-5, with D possibly matching TRBD2 (6 bases). With 8 bases removed from V and 2 bases from J, the gap between germline ends came to 12 bases. The CDR3 contains 13 residues. The CDR3 nucleotides read TGTGCCAGCGGGAGGACCTCACAAGAGACCCAGTACTTC. This codes for CASGRTSQETQYF.

The rearrangement links TRBV5-5 to TRBJ2-7; D ambiguous. The CDR3 contains 15 residues. Germline loops: CDR1 SGHKS, CDR2 YYEKEE (reference sequence). The germline V and J ends were trimmed by 7 bases and 7 bases, with 24 bases remaining between them. The DNA for the CDR3 is TGTGCCAGCTATTTAGTGCAGGTGACCCTTAATGAGCAGTACGTC. This sequence encodes CASYLVQVTLNEQYV.

At least ten counts were recorded for this clonotype. The V and J genes are TRBV20-1 and TRBJ2-5; D unclear. This CDR3 region has 16 residues. V was pared by 3 bases and J by 2 bases, with 19 bases between. CDR1 DFQATT and CDR2 SNEGSKA come from the germline V gene (reference sequence). CDR3 in amino acids: CSASQPRAFTQETQYF. The CDR3 coding sequence is TGCAGTGCTAGCCAACCAAGAGCGTTCACTCAAGAGACCCAGTACTTC.

This chain joins TRBV3-1 and TRBJ2-1; 8 bases align to TRBD2. Germline assignment: CDR1 LGHDT and CDR2 YNNKEL (reference sequence). Trimming took 1 base from V and 8 from J; bases not matched to a gene: 10. The CDR3 totals 16 residues. The CDR3 region has the DNA TGTGCCAGCAGCCAAGGACCGGGACTAGGAGAAGATGAGCAGTTCTTC. This gives the protein CASSQGPGLGEDEQFF.